A single sample gave rise to the 14 T cell receptor beta chains below, sequenced in a study of technical replicates of blood from a handful of donors. Using immunoSEQ multiplex PCR, the repertoire was profiled, and TCRdb retains in-frame clones only, with some absent. The sample has roughly 70,000 clones, 93% seen once. The sequenced sample was T cells isolated from PBMCs. Receptors originate from a human donor in good health.

This clone was counted a single time. The chain links TRBV30 to TRBJ2-3, with a weak D call TRBD2 (5 bases). Trimming pared 3 bases from V and 1 base from J, leaving 17 bases between. CDR3 length: 16 residues. CDR1 GTSNPN and CDR2 SVGIG come from the germline V gene (reference sequence). The CDR3 is CAWSGSRGWGTDTQYF. CDR3 bases: TGTGCCTGGAGCGGAAGTCGAGGGTGGGGCACAGATACGCAGTATTTT.

The chain carries TRBV7-9 and TRBJ2-5, with TRBD1 matching over 11 bases. With V trimmed by 4 bases and J by 3 bases, 4 bases remained unmatched. CDR3 size: 15 residues. Germline V CDR1 and CDR2: SEHNR, FQNEAQ (reference sequence). The CDR3 protein is CASSSGQGVEETQYF. Written as DNA, the CDR3 is TGTGCCAGCAGCTCGGGACAGGGGGTGGAAGAGACCCAGTACTTC.

The V gene is TRBV5-6, the J gene TRBJ1-4; 7 bases match TRBD1. Germline trimming cut 3 bases from V and 3 bases from J; bases unmatched to any gene: 8. The CDR3 runs to 16 residues. Germline assignment: CDR1 SGHDT and CDR2 YYEEEE. The CDR3 coding sequence is TGTGCCAGCAGCTCATACAAGGACAGGTCTAATGAAAAACTGTTTTTT. It codes for CASSSYKDRSNEKLFF.

The chain's CDR3 is CASSLDQDSVYEQYF. The CDR3 DNA reads TGTGCCAGCAGCTTAGATCAGGACAGCGTCTACGAGCAGTACTTC. J is TRBJ2-7 and V is TRBV7-9, with D tentatively TRBD1 (6 bases). This CDR3 comprises 15 residues. The V gene's germline CDR1 is SEHNR and CDR2 FQNEAQ (reference sequence). Trimming pared 1 base from V and 3 bases from J, leaving 13 bases between.

The chain combines TRBV5-4 with TRBJ2-4; tentatively, D is TRBD1 (6 bases). Deletions cut 0 bases from V and 7 bases from J, with 14 bases between. The V gene's germline CDR1 is SGHNT and CDR2 YYREEE (reference sequence). The CDR3 runs 15 residues. The chain's CDR3 is CASSLDQGMVNIQYF. CDR3 bases: TGTGCCAGCAGCTTGGACCAGGGGATGGTGAACATTCAGTACTTC.

Only one count was recorded for this clone. The chain couples TRBV5-6 to TRBJ1-4, with TRBD1 matching 9 bases. V lost 0 bases, J lost 8 bases, and 5 bases stayed unmatched. Per the germline V gene, CDR1 is SGHDT and CDR2 is YYEEEE. The CDR3 sequence is 15 residues long. This CDR3 is CASSLAGTGFEKLFF. In DNA form, the CDR3 reads TGTGCCAGCAGCTTGGCCGGGACAGGGTTCGAAAAACTGTTTTTT.

The chain links TRBV4-1 to TRBJ2-2, with D maybe TRBD2 (6 bases). CDR1 is MGHRA, CDR2 YSYEKL, per germline. The CDR3 runs to 15 residues. The ends were cut back, 0 bases at V and 7 bases at J, with 12 bases in the middle. The CDR3 protein is CASSQEGGAIGELFF. The CDR3, as DNA: TGCGCCAGCAGCCAAGAAGGAGGGGCGATCGGGGAGCTGTTTTTT.

This chain links TRBV6-1 with TRBJ1-3; 7 bases fit TRBD1. This CDR3 is built from 15 residues. The V gene's germline CDR1 is MNHNS and CDR2 SASEGT. Trimming cost V 5 bases and J 3 bases; bases outside gene matches: 7. The CDR3 coding sequence is TGTGCCAGCAGTTCCCGAGGGGGCTTTGGAAACACCATATATTTT. Its protein product is CASSSRGGFGNTIYF.

The V and J genes are TRBV10-3 and TRBJ2-7; 8 positions match TRBD2. Germline trimming cut 1 base from V and 4 bases from J; bases unmatched to any gene: 3. This CDR3 is built from 14 residues. Germline CDR1 and CDR2: ENHRY and SYGVKD. The CDR3 DNA sequence: TGTGCCATCAGTGAGTTGCGGGGGGCATACGAGCAGTACTTC. Its translation: CAISELRGAYEQYF.

The chain couples TRBV19 to TRBJ1-1; no clear D gene. The V end lost 1 base, the J end lost 5 bases, and 8 bases lay between the germline ends. The length of the CDR3 is 13 residues. Germline V gene sequence: CDR1 LNHDA, CDR2 SQIVND (reference sequence). CDR3 sequence reads: CASSIGGGTEAFF. The CDR3 DNA reads TGTGCCAGTAGTATAGGAGGAGGGACTGAAGCTTTCTTT.

V gene TRBV2 combines with J gene TRBJ1-1; 8 bases are a match to TRBD1. The CDR3 is 14 residues long. V shed 2 bases, J shed 11 bases, and the junction held 10 bases outside the gene matches. Germline V CDR1 and CDR2: SNHLY, FYNNEI. CDR3 DNA: TGTGCCAGCAGTGAATCAGGGGGCGCGGGTCGGGCTTTCTTT. Encoded protein: CASSESGGAGRAFF.

The chain recombines TRBV19 with TRBJ2-7, with TRBD2 as a possible D gene (5 bases). The germline V gene has CDR1 LNHDA and CDR2 SQIVND (reference sequence). Trimming took 5 bases from V and 4 from J, leaving 9 bases between them. The CDR3 runs 12 residues. Here the CDR3 DNA reads TGTGCCAGTAGTTTCAGCGGATACGAGCAGTACTTC. This translates into CASSFSGYEQYF.

The chain joins TRBV9 to TRBJ1-2; D remains unclear. The germline V and J ends were trimmed by 0 bases and 7 bases, with 22 bases remaining between them. This CDR3 has 17 residues. Germline CDR1 reads SGDLS; CDR2 reads YYNGEE. Written as DNA, the CDR3 is TGTGCCAGCAGCGTAGATCCCCGACTACGGCTGGGTCTTGGCTACACCTTC. Amino acid sequence: CASSVDPRLRLGLGYTF.

This rearrangement joins TRBV9 to TRBJ2-2, with 10 bases matching TRBD1. V was clipped by 5 bases and J by 6 bases; unmatched bases: 13. Per germline, CDR1 SGDLS and CDR2 YYNGEE. This CDR3 is built from 17 residues. This CDR3 reads CASRDTSGQGFPGELFF. For the CDR3, the DNA is TGTGCCAGCAGGGATACCTCGGGACAGGGGTTTCCCGGGGAGCTGTTTTTT. The whole variable domain, remainder taken from reference TRBV9 and TRBJ2-2, is DSGVTQTPKHLITATGQRVTLRCSPRSGDLSVYWYQQSLDQGLQFLIQYYNGEERAKGNILERFSAQQFPDLHSELNLSSLELGDSALYFCASRDTSGQGFPGELFFGEGSRLTVL.